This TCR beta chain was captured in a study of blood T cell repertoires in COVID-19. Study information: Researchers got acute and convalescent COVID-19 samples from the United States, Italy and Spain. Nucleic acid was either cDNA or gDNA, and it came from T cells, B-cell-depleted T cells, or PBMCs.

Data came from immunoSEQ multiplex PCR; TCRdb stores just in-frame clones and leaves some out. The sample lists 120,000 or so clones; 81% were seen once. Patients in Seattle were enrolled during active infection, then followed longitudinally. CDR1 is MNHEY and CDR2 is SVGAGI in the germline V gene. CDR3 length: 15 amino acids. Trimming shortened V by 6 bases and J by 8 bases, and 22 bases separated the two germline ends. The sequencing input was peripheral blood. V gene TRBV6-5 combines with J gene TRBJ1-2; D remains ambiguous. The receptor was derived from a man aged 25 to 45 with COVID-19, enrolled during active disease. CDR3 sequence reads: CASSPSTYRGGGYTF. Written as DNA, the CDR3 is TGTGCCAGCAGCCCCTCGACTTACAGAGGAGGAGGCTACACCTTC.